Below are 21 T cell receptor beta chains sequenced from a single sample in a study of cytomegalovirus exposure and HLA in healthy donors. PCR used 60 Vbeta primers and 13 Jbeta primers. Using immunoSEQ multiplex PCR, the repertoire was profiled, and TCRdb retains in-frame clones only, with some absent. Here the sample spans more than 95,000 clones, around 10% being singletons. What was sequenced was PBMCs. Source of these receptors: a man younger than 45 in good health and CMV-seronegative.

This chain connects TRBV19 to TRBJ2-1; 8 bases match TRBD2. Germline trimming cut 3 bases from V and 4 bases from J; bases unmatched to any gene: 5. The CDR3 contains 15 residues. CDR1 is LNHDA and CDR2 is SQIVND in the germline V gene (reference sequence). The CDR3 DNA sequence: TGTGCCAGTAGTATCCGCTTAGCGGGGTACAATGAGCAGTTCTTC. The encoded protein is CASSIRLAGYNEQFF.

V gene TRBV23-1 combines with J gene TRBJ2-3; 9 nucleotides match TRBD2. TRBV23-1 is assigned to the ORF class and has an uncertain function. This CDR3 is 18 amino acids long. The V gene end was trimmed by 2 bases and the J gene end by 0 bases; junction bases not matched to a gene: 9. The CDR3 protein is CASSQPSSAGGSTDTQYF. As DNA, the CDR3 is TGCGCCAGCAGTCAACCGAGTAGCGCGGGAGGGAGCACAGATACGCAGTATTTT.

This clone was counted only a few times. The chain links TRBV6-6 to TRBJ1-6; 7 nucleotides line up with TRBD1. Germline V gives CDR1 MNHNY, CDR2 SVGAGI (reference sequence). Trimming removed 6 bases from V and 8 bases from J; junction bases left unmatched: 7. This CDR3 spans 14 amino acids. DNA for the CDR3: TGTGCCAGCAGCCACAGGGGAAGGGATTCACCCCTCCACTTT. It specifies CASSHRGRDSPLHF.

The CDR3 DNA reads as TGTGCCAGCAGTTACTCGCGTGATCAGCCCCAGCATTTT. Its translation is CASSYSRDQPQHF. V usage is TRBV6-5 and J usage is TRBJ1-5; D remains ambiguous. Trimming removed 0 bases at V and 5 bases at J, with 5 bases between. Germline V gene sequence: CDR1 MNHEY, CDR2 SVGAGI. The CDR3 has 13 residues.

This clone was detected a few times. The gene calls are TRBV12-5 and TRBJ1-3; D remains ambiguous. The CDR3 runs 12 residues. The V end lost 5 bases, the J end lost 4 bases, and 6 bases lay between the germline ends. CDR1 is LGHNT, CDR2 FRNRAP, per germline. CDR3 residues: CASGPMGNTIYF. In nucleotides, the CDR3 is TGTGCTAGTGGTCCCATGGGAAACACCATATATTTT.

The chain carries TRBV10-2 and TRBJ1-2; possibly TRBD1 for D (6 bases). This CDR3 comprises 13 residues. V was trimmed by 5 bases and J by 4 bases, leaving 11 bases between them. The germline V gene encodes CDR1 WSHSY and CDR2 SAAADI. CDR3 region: CASSHRAGYGYTF. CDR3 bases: TGCGCCAGCAGTCACAGGGCGGGCTATGGCTACACCTTC.

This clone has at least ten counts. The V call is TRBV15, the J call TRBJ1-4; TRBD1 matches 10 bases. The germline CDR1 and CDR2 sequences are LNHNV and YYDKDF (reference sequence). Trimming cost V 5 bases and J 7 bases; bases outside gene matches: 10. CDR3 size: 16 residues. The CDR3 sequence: CATSERMGTGAEKLFF. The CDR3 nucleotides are TGTGCCACCAGCGAACGAATGGGGACAGGGGCTGAAAAACTGTTTTTT.

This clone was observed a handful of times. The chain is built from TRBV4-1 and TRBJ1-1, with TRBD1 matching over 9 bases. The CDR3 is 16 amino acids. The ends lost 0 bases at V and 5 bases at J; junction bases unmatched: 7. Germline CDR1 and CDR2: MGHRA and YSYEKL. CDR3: CASSQETGGVGTEAFF. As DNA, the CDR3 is TGCGCCAGCAGCCAAGAAACAGGGGGCGTGGGAACTGAAGCTTTCTTT.

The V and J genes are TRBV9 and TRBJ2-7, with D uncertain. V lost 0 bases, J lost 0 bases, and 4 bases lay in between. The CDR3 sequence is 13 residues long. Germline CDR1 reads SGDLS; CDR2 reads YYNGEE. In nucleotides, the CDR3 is TGTGCCAGCAGCGTAGGCGTCTCCTACGAGCAGTACTTC. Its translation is CASSVGVSYEQYF.

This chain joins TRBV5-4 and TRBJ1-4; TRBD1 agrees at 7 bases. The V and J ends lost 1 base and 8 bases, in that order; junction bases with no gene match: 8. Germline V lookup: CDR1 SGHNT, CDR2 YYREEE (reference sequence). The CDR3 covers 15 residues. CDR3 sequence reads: CASSLRTGQREKLFF. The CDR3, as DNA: TGTGCCAGCAGCTTGAGGACAGGCCAGCGGGAAAAACTGTTTTTT. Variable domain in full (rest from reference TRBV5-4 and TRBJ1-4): ETGVTQSPTHLIKTRGQQVTLRCSSQSGHNTVSWYQQALGQGPQFIFQYYREEENGRGNFPPRFSGLQFPNYSSELNVNALELDDSALYLCASSLRTGQREKLFFGSGTQLSVL.

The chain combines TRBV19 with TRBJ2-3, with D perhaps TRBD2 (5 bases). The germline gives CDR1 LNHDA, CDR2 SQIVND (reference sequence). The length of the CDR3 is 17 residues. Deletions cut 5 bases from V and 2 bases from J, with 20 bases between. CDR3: CASSLSRGQPPTDTQYF. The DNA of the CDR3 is TGTGCCAGTAGTTTAAGTCGCGGGCAGCCACCCACAGATACGCAGTATTTT.

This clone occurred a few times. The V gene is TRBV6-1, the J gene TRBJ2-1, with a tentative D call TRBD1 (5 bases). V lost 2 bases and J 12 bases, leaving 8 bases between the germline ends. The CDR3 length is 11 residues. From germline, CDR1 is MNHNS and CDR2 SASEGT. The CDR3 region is CASSELRGQFF. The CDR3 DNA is TGTGCCAGCAGTGAACTTAGGGGGCAGTTCTTC.

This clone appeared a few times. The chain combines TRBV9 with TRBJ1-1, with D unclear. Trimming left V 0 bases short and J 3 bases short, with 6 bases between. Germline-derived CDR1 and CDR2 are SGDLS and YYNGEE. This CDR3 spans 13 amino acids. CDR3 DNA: TGTGCCAGCAGCGTAGGCCGGGACACTGAAGCTTTCTTT. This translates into CASSVGRDTEAFF. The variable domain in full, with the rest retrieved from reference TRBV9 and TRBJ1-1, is DSGVTQTPKHLITATGQRVTLRCSPRSGDLSVYWYQQSLDQGLQFLIQYYNGEERAKGNILERFSAQQFPDLHSELNLSSLELGDSALYFCASSVGRDTEAFFGQGTRLTVV.

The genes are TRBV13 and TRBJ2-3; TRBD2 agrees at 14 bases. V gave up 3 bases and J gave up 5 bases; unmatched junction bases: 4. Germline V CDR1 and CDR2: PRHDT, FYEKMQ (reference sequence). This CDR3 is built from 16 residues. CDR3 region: CASSFGLAGGKDTQYF. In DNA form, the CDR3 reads TGTGCCAGCAGCTTCGGACTAGCGGGAGGAAAAGATACGCAGTATTTT.

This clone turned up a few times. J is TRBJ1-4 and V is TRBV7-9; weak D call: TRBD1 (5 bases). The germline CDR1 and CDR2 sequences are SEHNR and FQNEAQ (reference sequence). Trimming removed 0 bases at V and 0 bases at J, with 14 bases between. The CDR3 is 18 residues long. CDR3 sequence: CASSLARNGGSTNEKLFF. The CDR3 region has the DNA TGTGCCAGCAGCTTAGCCCGGAATGGGGGGTCAACTAATGAAAAACTGTTTTTT.

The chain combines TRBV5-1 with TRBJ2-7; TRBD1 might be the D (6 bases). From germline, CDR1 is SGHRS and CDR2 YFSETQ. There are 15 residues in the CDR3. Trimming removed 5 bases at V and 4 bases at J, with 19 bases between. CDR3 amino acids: CASRPSPGAGYEQYF. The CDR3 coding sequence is TGCGCCAGCAGACCTAGCCCAGGGGCAGGGTACGAGCAGTACTTC.

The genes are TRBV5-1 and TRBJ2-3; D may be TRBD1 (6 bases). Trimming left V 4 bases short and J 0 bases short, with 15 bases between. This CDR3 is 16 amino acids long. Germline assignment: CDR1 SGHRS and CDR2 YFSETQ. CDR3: CASSRRQAASTDTQYF. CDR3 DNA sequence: TGCGCCAGCAGCCGTAGACAGGCCGCTAGCACAGATACGCAGTATTTT.

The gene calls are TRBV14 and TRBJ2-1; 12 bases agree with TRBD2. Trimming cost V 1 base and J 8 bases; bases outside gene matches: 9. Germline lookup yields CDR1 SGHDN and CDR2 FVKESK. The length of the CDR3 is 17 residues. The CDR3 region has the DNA TGTGCCAGCAGCCAAGTCAGAACTAGCGGGAGGAGAGATGAGCAGTTCTTC. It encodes CASSQVRTSGRRDEQFF.

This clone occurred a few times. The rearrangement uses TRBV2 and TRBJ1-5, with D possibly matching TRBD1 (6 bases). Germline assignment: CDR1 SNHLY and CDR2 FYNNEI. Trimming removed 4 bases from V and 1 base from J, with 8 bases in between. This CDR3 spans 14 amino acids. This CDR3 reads CASSAGHSNQPQHF. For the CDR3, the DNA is TGTGCCAGCAGTGCGGGACACAGCAATCAGCCCCAGCATTTT.

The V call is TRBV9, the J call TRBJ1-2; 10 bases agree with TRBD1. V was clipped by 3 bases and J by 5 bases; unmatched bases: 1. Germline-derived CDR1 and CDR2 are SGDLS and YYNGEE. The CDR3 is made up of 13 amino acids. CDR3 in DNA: TGTGCCAGCAGCGGGACAGGGGGATATGGCTACACCTTC. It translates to CASSGTGGYGYTF.

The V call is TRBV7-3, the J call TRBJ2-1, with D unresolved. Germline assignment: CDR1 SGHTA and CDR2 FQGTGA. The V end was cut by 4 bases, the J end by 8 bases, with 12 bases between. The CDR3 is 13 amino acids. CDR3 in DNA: TGTGCCAGCAGCTCCCCCCTAGTGGATGAGCAGTTCTTC. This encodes CASSSPLVDEQFF.